This T cell receptor beta chain was observed in a study of human T cells and chemical hapten exposure. Study-level information: Per-sample TCR yields varied mainly from small pooled library volume differences.

TCRdb analysed the RACE reads with MiXCR anew, one entry per CDR3 protein. Of some 84,000 distinct CDR3 sequences listed, 10% to 12% are singletons. Documented time point: patch test 3, about 24 weeks after DPC sensitization. Treatment specified: therapeutic diphenylcyclopropenone sensitization with weekly scalp DPC. Alopecia patients, 18 to 70 years old and DPC-suitable, served as donors. There are 13 residues in the CDR3. V was pared by 8 bases and J by 6 bases, with 18 bases between. Per the germline V gene, CDR1 is SGDLS and CDR2 is YYNGEE. Sequenced material: whole blood, taken in connection with sensitization to the hapten diphenylcyclopropenone (DPC). The sequence came from a woman aged 50 to 65 with alopecia areata. Some clones in this sample may be carry-over from other donors' samples. The rearrangement links TRBV9 to TRBJ2-7, with unresolved D. CDR3 amino acids: CASRFEKVGEQYF. The DNA of the CDR3 is TGTGCCAGTAGGTTCGAAAAGGTGGGCGAGCAGTACTTC. The whole variable domain, remainder taken from reference TRBV9 and TRBJ2-7, is DSGVTQTPKHLITATGQRVTLRCSPRSGDLSVYWYQQSLDQGLQFLIQYYNGEERAKGNILERFSAQQFPDLHSELNLSSLELGDSALYFCASRFEKVGEQYFGPGTRLTVT.